Presented here are 9 T cell receptor beta chains from one specimen sequenced in a study of radiation and T cells in renal cell carcinoma. TCRdb's copy holds only in-frame clones and misses some; the assay was immunoSEQ multiplex PCR. The repertoire has roughly 120,000 clones, 82% of them found once; the top ten carry 3%. Time point given: baseline pretreatment blood. Regarding treatment: 15 Gy SBRT to primary tumor, nephrectomy 4 weeks later. This material consisted of blood, taken from a patient whose treatment included radiotherapy and nephrectomy. These receptors all stem from an older woman with renal cell carcinoma.

The chain is built from TRBV19 and TRBJ1-2; D is uncertain. Trimming stripped 8 bases from V and 7 bases from J, with 11 bases between. CDR1 is LNHDA, CDR2 SQIVND, per germline (reference sequence). The CDR3 is 11 amino acids. The CDR3: CASYREGGYTF. Here the CDR3 DNA reads TGTGCCAGTTATCGGGAGGGTGGCTACACCTTC.

The table lists this clone with a count of one. The V and J genes are TRBV6-1 and TRBJ2-5; either TRBD1 or TRBD2 may supply D (5 bases each). Germline CDR1 reads MNHNS; CDR2 reads SASEGT. V lost 11 bases and J lost 5, with 18 bases in between. There are 13 residues in the CDR3. CDR3 sequence reads: CASAGGGWETQYF. In DNA form, the CDR3 reads TGTGCCTCCGCTGGTGGGGGTTGGGAGACCCAGTACTTC.

This clone came up once. The CDR3 sequence is CASRESTDTQYF. The CDR3 DNA reads TGTGCCAGCAGAGAAAGCACAGATACGCAGTATTTT. The chain is built from TRBV6-6 and TRBJ2-3; D gene unclear. V lost 6 bases and J lost 0, with 4 bases in between. The CDR3 totals 12 residues. Germline V gene lookup returns CDR1 MNHNY and CDR2 SVGAGI (reference sequence).

This clone has more than one count but fewer than ten. The chain employs TRBV6-5 and TRBJ1-6, with D perhaps matching TRBD1 (5 bases). This CDR3 spans 15 amino acids. V shed 5 bases and J shed 7 bases, with 15 bases lying between them. CDR1 MNHEY and CDR2 SVGAGI come from the germline V gene. The CDR3: CASSPGGALNSPLHF. CDR3 nucleotide sequence: TGTGCCAGCAGTCCAGGAGGGGCCCTCAATTCACCCCTCCACTTT.

CDR3 nucleotides: TGTGCCAGCAGTTACTCAAAAGGGATAAACTATGGCTACACCTTC. It translates to CASSYSKGINYGYTF. The rearrangement uses TRBV6-6 and TRBJ1-2; D is unclear. This CDR3 spans 15 amino acids. The germline V and J ends were trimmed by 0 bases and 2 bases, with 10 bases remaining between them. CDR1 MNHNY and CDR2 SVGAGI come from the germline V gene (reference sequence).

J is TRBJ2-1 and V is TRBV5-5, with D maybe TRBD1 (6 bases). Trimming cost V 2 bases and J 0 bases, with 9 bases left between them. Germline CDR1 reads SGHKS; CDR2 reads YYEKEE (reference sequence). This CDR3 region has 15 residues. CDR3 in DNA: TGTGCCAGCAGCTTTCAGGACAGCTCCTACAATGAGCAGTTCTTC. Translation gives CASSFQDSSYNEQFF.

The genes are TRBV15 and TRBJ2-7; no clear D gene. The germline gives CDR1 LNHNV, CDR2 YYDKDF (reference sequence). Deletions cut 5 bases from V and 0 bases from J, with 20 bases between. This CDR3 comprises 17 residues. The CDR3 spells CATSYRGDGWRSYEQYF. The CDR3 DNA is TGTGCCACCAGCTACCGCGGCGACGGGTGGCGCTCCTACGAGCAGTACTTC.

The chain is built from TRBV19 and TRBJ1-1, with TRBD1 as a possible D gene (6 bases). The V end lost 8 bases, the J end lost 6 bases, and 13 bases lay between the germline ends. This CDR3 comprises 12 residues. The germline V gene has CDR1 LNHDA and CDR2 SQIVND (reference sequence). DNA for the CDR3: TGTGCCAGTGGAACAGGGCTGGCTGAAGCTTTCTTT. Its translation is CASGTGLAEAFF.

The chain joins TRBV28 to TRBJ1-5, with TRBD1 matching over 7 bases. CDR3 length: 15 amino acids. The germline CDR1 and CDR2 sequences are MDHEN and SYDVKM. Losses at the gene ends were 4 bases for V and 2 bases for J; bases not matched to a gene: 5. For the CDR3, the DNA is TGTGCCAGCAGTTCGATTGGGACAGGCAATCAGCCCCAGCATTTT. The encoded protein is CASSSIGTGNQPQHF.